A selection of T cell receptor beta chains follows, all from one sample in a study of blood T cell repertoires in COVID-19. This table comes from immunoSEQ multiplex PCR, and its TCRdb copy is limited to in-frame clones, with some not included. There are 100,000 to 150,000 clones in the sample; about 86% occur only once, and 3.8% lies in the top ten. The sequenced sample was peripheral blood. The receptors derive from a woman between 45 and 60 years old with acute or convalescent COVID-19. Both conserved end residues are part of each CDR3. D genes are given only for firm matches. Expanded clones get a size class; other rows say once, few or many, or leave the size out.

d_gene: .; j_gene: TRBJ2-1; abundance: .; v_gene: TRBV6-1; CDR3nt: TGTGCCAGCAGTGAAAGCCTAGCCCAAGACAATGAGCAGTTCTTC; CDR3aa: CASSESLAQDNEQFF
d_gene: .; j_gene: TRBJ1-2; abundance: medium-sized; v_gene: TRBV5-1; CDR3nt: TGCGCCAGCAGCCGGACAGCCAATAGCCGTGGCTACACCTTC; CDR3aa: CASSRTANSRGYTF
d_gene: .; j_gene: TRBJ1-2; abundance: .; v_gene: TRBV29-1; CDR3nt: TGCAGCGTAGAGGGCCCAGTAGTGGGCTACACCTTC; CDR3aa: CSVEGPVVGYTF
d_gene: .; j_gene: TRBJ2-5; abundance: .; v_gene: TRBV7-2; CDR3nt: TGTGCCAGCAGCCTATCCATTGCTCAGGGGCAAGAGACCCAGTACTTC; CDR3aa: CASSLSIAQGQETQYF
d_gene: TRBD1; j_gene: TRBJ2-3; abundance: few; v_gene: TRBV6-2/TRBV6-3; CDR3nt: TGTGCCAGCAGTCAGGGACAGGCCACAGATACGCAGTATTTT; CDR3aa: CASSQGQATDTQYF
d_gene: .; j_gene: TRBJ2-1; abundance: .; v_gene: TRBV7-2; CDR3nt: TGTGCCAGGGCCAGGGACTGGTCGTCGAATGAGCAGTTCTTC; CDR3aa: CARARDWSSNEQFF
d_gene: .; j_gene: TRBJ1-1; abundance: .; v_gene: TRBV3-1/TRBV3-2; CDR3nt: TGTGCCAGCAGCCAAAGGCGACAGAACACTGAAGCTTTCTTT; CDR3aa: CASSQRRQNTEAFF
d_gene: .; j_gene: TRBJ2-3; abundance: few; v_gene: TRBV30; CDR3nt: TGTGCCTGGACCGTCCTGAACGGTGATACGCAGTATTTT; CDR3aa: CAWTVLNGDTQYF
d_gene: .; j_gene: TRBJ2-7; abundance: .; v_gene: TRBV4-2; CDR3nt: TGTGCCAGCAGCCAACCTGGGGGCGATTTTAGACTCGAGCAGTACTTC; CDR3aa: CASSQPGGDFRLEQYF
d_gene: .; j_gene: TRBJ2-7; abundance: .; v_gene: TRBV7-3; CDR3nt: TGTGCCAGCAGCTGGACAGCATCGGCATACGAGCAGTACTTC; CDR3aa: CASSWTASAYEQYF
d_gene: TRBD2; j_gene: TRBJ2-3; abundance: once; v_gene: TRBV19; CDR3nt: TGTGCCAGTAGTATCGGCGGGGGGGTGGCAGATACGCAGTATTTT; CDR3aa: CASSIGGGVADTQYF
d_gene: .; j_gene: TRBJ1-5; abundance: .; v_gene: TRBV7-2; CDR3nt: TGTGCCAGCAGCTTAGCGTACAAGAGGGGGAGTCAGCCCCAGCATTTT; CDR3aa: CASSLAYKRGSQPQHF
d_gene: TRBD1; j_gene: TRBJ1-4; abundance: .; v_gene: TRBV9; CDR3nt: TGTGCCAGCAGCCCCGGGACAGGGGCAACTAATGAAAAACTGTTTTTT; CDR3aa: CASSPGTGATNEKLFF
d_gene: .; j_gene: TRBJ1-5; abundance: .; v_gene: TRBV28; CDR3nt: TGTGCCAGCAGTTCGGGGGGTCAGCCCCAGCATTTT; CDR3aa: CASSSGGQPQHF
d_gene: .; j_gene: TRBJ1-2; abundance: .; v_gene: TRBV28; CDR3nt: TGTGCCAGCAGCTTAGATCGACAGGCCTGGGGCTACACCTTC; CDR3aa: CASSLDRQAWGYTF
d_gene: .; j_gene: TRBJ1-1; abundance: .; v_gene: TRBV6-5; CDR3nt: TGTGCCAGCAGTCGGGGTACTGAAGCTTTCTTT; CDR3aa: CASSRGTEAFF
d_gene: .; j_gene: TRBJ2-1; abundance: .; v_gene: TRBV5-1; CDR3nt: TGCGCCAGCAGCTTCTCGTCGGGTTATCAGTTCTTC; CDR3aa: CASSFSSGYQFF
d_gene: TRBD1; j_gene: TRBJ2-5; abundance: once; v_gene: TRBV11-3; CDR3nt: TGTGCCAGCAGCATGGACAGGAAGGAGACCCAGTACTTC; CDR3aa: CASSMDRKETQYF
d_gene: .; j_gene: TRBJ1-2; abundance: .; v_gene: TRBV6-5; CDR3nt: TGTGCCAGCAGGGGCGCTTCCAGGGGCCGCTATGGCCACACCTTC; CDR3aa: CASRGASRGRYGHTF
d_gene: TRBD2; j_gene: TRBJ2-7; abundance: .; v_gene: TRBV2; CDR3nt: TGTGCCAGCAGGTGGACTAGCGGGGTCTACGAGCAGTACTTC; CDR3aa: CASRWTSGVYEQYF
d_gene: .; j_gene: TRBJ2-5; abundance: .; v_gene: TRBV3-1/TRBV3-2; CDR3nt: TGTGCCAGCAGCCAAGAGGCGGGGGCAGAGACCCAGTACTTC; CDR3aa: CASSQEAGAETQYF
d_gene: .; j_gene: TRBJ2-7; abundance: .; v_gene: TRBV6-5; CDR3nt: TGTGCCAGCAGCATTGCCGGGACACCCGGCGGCGAGCAGTACTTC; CDR3aa: CASSIAGTPGGEQYF